This is a list of T cell receptor beta chains from one sample in a study of CD8+ T cells in alopecia areata. Assay used: immunoSEQ multiplex PCR; TCRdb lists only in-frame clones, some missing. This table holds fewer than 250,000 clones, 64% found once. Sequenced material: CD4+ T cells sorted from blood, taken at week 4, from a patient treated with tofacitinib. All receptors derive from a human donor with alopecia areata. Each CDR3 is given with its conserved first and last residue. D genes are given only for firm matches. Clone size is stated in some rows and not others, as once, few, many or a class when expanded.

TRBV29-1,12,few,.,TRBJ2-7,TGCAGCGTAGCCCTCTTGAGCTACGAGCAGTACTTC,CSVALLSYEQYF
TRBV29-1,16,once,TRBD1,TRBJ1-3,TGCAGCGTTGAACCACCGGACAGGATCTCTGGAAACACCATATATTTT,CSVEPPDRISGNTIYF
TRBV5-4,14,.,TRBD2,TRBJ2-5,TGTGCCAGCAGCTCAGCGGGGGGGCAAGAGACCCAGTACTTC,CASSSAGGQETQYF
TRBV7-9,11,.,.,TRBJ1-1,TGTGCCAGCACCTCGGGGGAGGCGGCTTTCTTT,CASTSGEAAFF
TRBV30,13,.,.,TRBJ1-2,TGTGCCTGGAGTAGAAGCCAGAACTATGGCTACACCTTC,CAWSRSQNYGYTF
TRBV7-2,12,.,.,TRBJ2-3,TGTGCCAGCAGCTCTTACACAGATACGCAGTATTTT,CASSSYTDTQYF
TRBV5-1,15,few,TRBD1,TRBJ1-5,TGCGCCAGCAGCTCCGCAGGGGGCCACAATCAGCCCCAGCATTTT,CASSSAGGHNQPQHF
TRBV7-2,15,.,.,TRBJ1-5,TGTGCCAGCAGCTTCCAGACCTATAGCAATCAGCCCCAGCATTTT,CASSFQTYSNQPQHF
TRBV5-1,14,.,.,TRBJ2-3,TGCGCCAGCAGCCAGCGACCTAGCACAGATACGCAGTATTTT,CASSQRPSTDTQYF
TRBV29-1,16,.,.,TRBJ1-2,TGCAGCGTAACGCCGGGCTTTACCACCCCTAACTATGGCTACACCTTC,CSVTPGFTTPNYGYTF
TRBV27,13,.,.,TRBJ2-7,TGTGCCACCCGACTGCATCCCTCCTACGAGCAGTACTTC,CATRLHPSYEQYF
TRBV7-2,17,.,.,TRBJ1-2,TGTGCCAGCAGCTCCGTTTACACAGGGTCGGCTAACTATGGCTACACCTTC,CASSSVYTGSANYGYTF
TRBV5-1,16,.,TRBD2,TRBJ2-3,TGCGCCAGCAGGACCGCGGGGGGGCTCAGCACAGATACGCAGTATTTT,CASRTAGGLSTDTQYF
TRBV5-1,15,.,.,TRBJ1-5,TGCGCCAGCAGCTTAACCGGATATAGCAATCAGCCCCAGCATTTT,CASSLTGYSNQPQHF
TRBV28,13,.,.,TRBJ2-7,TGTGCCAGCAGCCTCACACCTACCTACGAGCAGTACTTC,CASSLTPTYEQYF
TRBV7-6,14,.,TRBD1,TRBJ2-5,TGTGCCAGCAGCATAACGCCGGGACAGGGAACCCAGTACTTC,CASSITPGQGTQYF
TRBV25-1,16,.,.,TRBJ2-6,TGTGCCAGCAGTGAATACGTAGACTCTGGGGCCAACGTCCTGACTTTC,CASSEYVDSGANVLTF
TRBV2,15,.,.,TRBJ1-5,TGTGCCAGCAGTGAAGCGACGGGCCAGTATCAGCCCCAGCATTTT,CASSEATGQYQPQHF
TRBV30,15,.,.,TRBJ2-5,TGTGCCTGGAGTGTACCTGGACACCCCAATCTGGCCCAGTACTTC,CAWSVPGHPNLAQYF
TRBV7-2,13,.,.,TRBJ2-2,TGTGCCAGCAGCTTACAGGGCTCCGGGGAGCTGTTTTTT,CASSLQGSGELFF
TRBV5-6,16,.,.,TRBJ2-7,TGTGCCAGCAGCTTGGGTTCGGCTGGGACTTATTCGGAGCAGTACTTC,CASSLGSAGTYSEQYF
TRBV20-1,10,.,.,TRBJ2-7,TGCAGTGCCTTAAGTGACGAGCAGTACTTC,CSALSDEQYF
TRBV29-1,11,.,.,TRBJ1-2,TGCAGCGTTGGCTCTCTAGGGGGCTACACCTTC,CSVGSLGGYTF
TRBV5-4,15,.,.,TRBJ2-2,TGTGCCAGCAGCTTGGGGGGAACGAACACCGGGGAGCTGTTTTTT,CASSLGGTNTGELFF
TRBV5-6,13,few,.,TRBJ2-7,TGTGCCAGCAACCCGAGTTGGTCCTACGAGCAGTACTTC,CASNPSWSYEQYF
TRBV27,13,once,.,TRBJ1-2,TGTGCCAGCAGTTTCTCCGTGAACTATGGCTACACCTTC,CASSFSVNYGYTF
TRBV7-9,12,.,.,TRBJ1-5,TGTGCCAGCAGCTTCCCGGGTCAACCCCAGCATTTT,CASSFPGQPQHF
TRBV5-6,15,.,TRBD1,TRBJ1-1,TGTGCCAGCAGCTCGACAGGGGGCCGGGACGCTGAAGCTTTCTTT,CASSSTGGRDAEAFF
TRBV30,12,.,.,TRBJ2-3,TGTGCCTGGACCAACGCCGGGGGTACGCAGTATTTT,CAWTNAGGTQYF
TRBV18,13,.,.,TRBJ2-7,TGTGCCAGCTCACCACCCGGGACGAACGAGCAGTACTTC,CASSPPGTNEQYF
TRBV15,16,.,TRBD2,TRBJ2-1,TGTGCCACCAGCAGCCATGCGGGACTAGCCATCAATGAGCAGTTCTTC,CATSSHAGLAINEQFF
TRBV29-1,13,.,.,TRBJ1-5,TGCAGCGTTGAGGGGGGCAGGGATCAGCCCCAGCATTTT,CSVEGGRDQPQHF
TRBV15,15,.,.,TRBJ1-3,TGTGCCACCAGCAGAGACAGACGCTCTGGAAACACCATATATTTT,CATSRDRRSGNTIYF
TRBV6-5,14,once,TRBD1,TRBJ1-2,TGTGCCAGCAGTGAACAGGGGGCAGGCTATGGCTACACCTTC,CASSEQGAGYGYTF
TRBV7-8,15,.,TRBD1,TRBJ2-7,TGTGCCAGCAGCTTTTTGACAGGGGGCGAGTACGAGCAGTACTTC,CASSFLTGGEYEQYF
TRBV7-3,12,.,.,TRBJ2-1,TGTGCCAGCAGCTTGGGGTTGGATGAGCAGTTCTTC,CASSLGLDEQFF
TRBV25-1,15,.,.,TRBJ1-2,TGTGCCAGCAGTGGTACTAATAGGGGTTCAGGGGGCTACACCTTC,CASSGTNRGSGGYTF
TRBV29-1,13,.,.,TRBJ2-5,TGCAGCGTGGGAGTAGGGGATGGGGAGACCCAGTACTTC,CSVGVGDGETQYF
TRBV5-4,14,.,TRBD1,TRBJ2-1,TGTGCCAGCAGCTCGACAGGGGGCAACAATGAGCAGTTCTTC,CASSSTGGNNEQFF
TRBV5-1,15,.,TRBD1,TRBJ2-1,TGCGCCAGCAGCTCCGAGGGACAGGCCTACAATGAGCAGTTCTTC,CASSSEGQAYNEQFF
TRBV30,13,.,TRBD1,TRBJ1-1,TGTGCCTGGAGCGGGACAGTGAACACTGAAGCTTTCTTT,CAWSGTVNTEAFF
TRBV15,13,.,.,TRBJ2-7,TGTGCCACCAGCAGAGATAGGGGCTACGAGCAGTACTTC,CATSRDRGYEQYF
TRBV6-5,16,.,TRBD1,TRBJ2-7,TGTGCCAGCAGTTACTCTACCGGACAGGGGACCTACGAGCAGTACTTC,CASSYSTGQGTYEQYF
TRBV19,14,.,.,TRBJ1-5,TGTGCCAGTAGTATGCAAGGACAGTTTTGGCCCCAGCATTTT,CASSMQGQFWPQHF
TRBV29-1,13,few,.,TRBJ1-1,TGCAGCGTGCAGGAACAGGGGAACACTGAAGCTTTCTTT,CSVQEQGNTEAFF
TRBV7-8,12,few,.,TRBJ2-5,TGTGCCAGCAGCTTAGTGGTAGAGACCCAGTACTTC,CASSLVVETQYF
TRBV7-6,16,few,.,TRBJ1-2,TGTGCCAGCAGCCCCTTCAGGTGGGGGTTTAACTATGGCTACACCTTC,CASSPFRWGFNYGYTF
TRBV29-1,13,few,TRBD1,TRBJ2-1,TGCAGCGTTGAACTACAGGGGAATAATGAGCAGTTCTTC,CSVELQGNNEQFF
TRBV6-5,13,.,.,TRBJ1-2,TGTGCCAGCAGTCCCGACACGAACTATGGCTACACCTTC,CASSPDTNYGYTF
TRBV4-1,16,.,.,TRBJ2-1,TGCGCCAGCAGCCAAGTTGACATTATGATCTACAATGAGCAGTTCTTC,CASSQVDIMIYNEQFF